This is a list of T cell receptor beta chains from one sample in a study of cytotoxic CD8 clonotypes in ibrutinib-treated CLL. Repertoires were generated with immunoSEQ multiplex PCR, while TCRdb's copy carries only in-frame clones and drops some. There are 150,000 or so clones in the sample; over 75% occur only once, and around 3% lies in the top ten. This specimen was PBMCs, taken at disease progression, from a patient treated with ibrutinib. The source is a human donor with chronic lymphocytic leukemia. The CDR3 runs from the conserved cysteine through the conserved F or W. The D gene is left open where the match is weak. Clone size is given for some rows only: seen once, a few or many times, or a class if the clone is expanded.

J gene	D gene	clone size	V gene	CDR3 protein	CDR3 DNA
TRBJ2-1	TRBD2	.	TRBV10-3	CAISLFGLAGESEQFF	TGTGCCATCAGCCTCTTTGGACTAGCGGGAGAAAGTGAGCAGTTCTTC
TRBJ2-4	TRBD1	.	TRBV7-9	CASSSGTGKNIQYF	TGTGCCAGCAGCTCCGGGACAGGCAAAAACATTCAGTACTTC
TRBJ2-1	TRBD2	.	TRBV6-5	CASSRTSGDYNEQFF	TGTGCCAGCAGTCGGACTAGCGGAGACTACAATGAGCAGTTCTTC
TRBJ2-5	.	.	TRBV11-3	CASSLAETQYF	TGTGCCAGCAGCTTAGCGGAGACCCAGTACTTC
TRBJ1-5	TRBD1	.	TRBV6-1	CASSEGQGGGQPQHF	TGTGCCAGCAGTGAGGGACAGGGGGGCGGTCAGCCCCAGCATTTT
TRBJ2-3	.	.	TRBV5-1	CASSSGTDTQYF	TGCGCCAGCAGTTCCGGCACAGATACGCAGTATTTT
TRBJ1-4	TRBD1	few	TRBV4-1	CASRHVGQANNEKLFF	TGCGCCAGCAGACACGTCGGACAGGCGAACAATGAAAAACTGTTTTTT
TRBJ1-2	.	.	TRBV5-4	CASSPPRGGANYGYTF	TGTGCCAGCAGCCCACCACGGGGGGGGGCCAACTATGGCTACACCTTC
TRBJ1-5	.	.	TRBV21-1	CASGQTGTGANQLSQPQHF	TGTGCCAGCGGTCAAACCGGGACAGGGGCCAATCAACTAAGTCAGCCCCAGCATTTT
TRBJ2-1	TRBD2	.	TRBV30	CAWNRGGSSYNEQFF	TGTGCCTGGAATCGAGGCGGGAGCTCCTACAATGAGCAGTTCTTC
TRBJ2-7	.	.	TRBV9	CASSGDSYEQYF	TGTGCCAGCAGCGGCGACTCCTACGAGCAGTACTTC
TRBJ2-3	.	.	TRBV7-2	CASSPPPGGDTQYF	TGTGCCAGCAGCCCACCCCCCGGCGGAGATACGCAGTATTTT
TRBJ1-4	TRBD1	.	TRBV28	CASSPTGTGVSLLFF	TGTGCCAGCAGTCCTACCGGGACAGGGGTGTCTCTGCTGTTTTTT
TRBJ1-1	TRBD1	.	TRBV6-6	CASSYGTGREAFF	TGTGCCAGCAGTTACGGGACAGGTAGAGAAGCTTTCTTT
TRBJ1-2	TRBD1	.	TRBV28	CASSLSPGQGDYGYTF	TGTGCCAGCAGTTTATCGCCCGGACAGGGAGACTATGGCTACACCTTC
TRBJ2-3	TRBD1	.	TRBV11-3	CASSLVRDSLSTDTQYF	TGTGCCAGCAGCTTAGTCCGGGACAGTCTAAGCACAGATACGCAGTATTTT
TRBJ2-5	.	.	TRBV18	CASSRGAQETQYF	TGTGCCAGCTCACGCGGGGCTCAGGAGACCCAGTACTTC
TRBJ2-1	.	.	TRBV11-2	CASSSVTPGVSYNEQFF	TGTGCCAGCAGCTCTGTGACCCCGGGAGTATCCTACAATGAGCAGTTCTTC
TRBJ1-4	.	.	TRBV7-8	CASSLGGSSNEKLFF	TGTGCCAGCAGCTTAGGAGGGTCGAGCAATGAAAAACTGTTTTTT
TRBJ1-5	.	.	TRBV19	CASTSRNQPQHF	TGTGCCAGTACCAGCCGGAATCAGCCCCAGCATTTT
TRBJ1-5	.	once	TRBV5-6	CASSPYSAGNQPQHF	TGTGCCAGCAGCCCCTACTCGGCAGGCAATCAGCCCCAGCATTTT
TRBJ1-5	.	few	TRBV2	CASTTNGNQPQHF	TGTGCCAGCACCACGAACGGCAATCAGCCCCAGCATTTT
TRBJ2-7	TRBD2	.	TRBV5-1	CASSFGLAGAPYEQYF	TGCGCCAGCAGCTTCGGGCTAGCGGGAGCCCCCTACGAGCAGTACTTC
TRBJ2-7	.	.	TRBV30	CAWSPWGQGRREQYF	TGTGCCTGGAGTCCCTGGGGGCAGGGAAGGCGCGAGCAGTACTTC
TRBJ2-1	.	.	TRBV5-8	CASSPAQTGNDEQFF	TGTGCCAGCAGCCCCGCCCAGACGGGGAACGATGAGCAGTTCTTC
TRBJ1-1	.	.	TRBV9	CASSQISGATEAFF	TGTGCCAGCAGTCAGATTTCTGGGGCCACTGAAGCTTTCTTT
TRBJ2-3	.	.	TRBV20-1	CSRSSADTQYF	TGCAGTCGCTCGAGCGCAGATACGCAGTATTTT
TRBJ2-7	TRBD1	.	TRBV5-1	CASRQGVRYEQYF	TGCGCCAGCAGACAGGGGGTACGATACGAGCAGTACTTC
TRBJ2-5	TRBD1	once	TRBV11-3	CASSTGPGQGARETQYF	TGTGCCAGCAGCACCGGTCCGGGACAGGGGGCGAGGGAGACCCAGTACTTC
TRBJ1-2	.	once	TRBV9	CASSSATGPNYGYTF	TGTGCCAGCAGCTCGGCGACGGGCCCTAACTATGGCTACACCTTC
TRBJ2-2	TRBD2	.	TRBV7-6	CASSPGLAGNTGELFF	TGTGCCAGCAGTCCGGGACTAGCGGGGAACACCGGGGAGCTGTTTTTT
TRBJ2-4	.	.	TRBV5-1	CASSAEIAKNIQYF	TGCGCCAGCAGCGCGGAGATAGCCAAAAACATTCAGTACTTC
TRBJ2-7	.	.	TRBV18	CASSPPGGQTYEQYF	TGTGCCAGCTCACCACCGGGGGGACAGACCTACGAGCAGTACTTC
TRBJ2-1	TRBD2	.	TRBV6-5	CASRLTSGRHNEQFF	TGTGCCAGCAGGCTTACTAGCGGGCGTCACAATGAGCAGTTCTTC
TRBJ1-4	.	.	TRBV25-1	CASPPGRRRTNEKLFF	TGTGCCAGCCCCCCCGGCAGGAGGAGAACTAATGAAAAACTGTTTTTT
TRBJ2-7	TRBD2	.	TRBV7-8	CASSKPSGSREQYF	TGTGCCAGCAGCAAACCTAGCGGGAGTCGCGAGCAGTACTTC
TRBJ2-7	.	.	TRBV27	CASTSGSYEQYF	TGTGCCAGCACCTCTGGGAGCTACGAGCAGTACTTC
TRBJ1-3	.	.	TRBV29-1	CSVVLESSGNTIYF	TGCAGCGTTGTTTTGGAGAGCTCTGGAAACACCATATATTTT
TRBJ2-7	.	.	TRBV19	CASIGGNDYEQYF	TGTGCCAGTATCGGAGGAAACGACTACGAGCAGTACTTC
TRBJ1-1	.	.	TRBV6-5	CASSYHREGEAFF	TGTGCCAGCAGTTATCACAGGGAGGGTGAAGCTTTCTTT
TRBJ1-3	.	.	TRBV5-1	CASSQQGSGNTIYF	TGCGCCAGCAGCCAACAGGGCTCTGGAAACACCATATATTTT
TRBJ2-7	TRBD1	.	TRBV6-5	CASSSTTGGSYEQYF	TGTGCCAGCAGTTCGACGACAGGGGGCTCCTACGAGCAGTACTTC
TRBJ2-7	.	.	TRBV11-3	CASSLARGGSAYEQYF	TGTGCCAGCAGCTTGGCCAGGGGGGGGTCGGCCTACGAGCAGTACTTC
TRBJ2-3	.	.	TRBV7-2	CASSMFTDTQYF	TGTGCCAGCAGCATGTTCACAGATACGCAGTATTTT
TRBJ2-7	TRBD2	few	TRBV4-2	CASSQDFTAGAEEQYF	TGTGCCAGCAGCCAAGATTTTACAGCGGGGGCGGAGGAGCAGTACTTC
TRBJ2-1	TRBD2	.	TRBV4-1	CASSQTLAVSSYNEQFF	TGCGCCAGCAGCCAGACACTAGCGGTGAGCTCCTACAATGAGCAGTTCTTC
TRBJ1-2	.	.	TRBV28	CASSFHGYTF	TGTGCCAGCAGTTTTCATGGCTACACCTTC
TRBJ2-7	TRBD1	.	TRBV27	CASSLDWDRPSYEQYF	TGTGCCAGCAGTTTAGACTGGGACAGGCCCTCCTACGAGCAGTACTTC
TRBJ2-7	.	.	TRBV29-1	CSVDRGGYEQYF	TGCAGCGTTGACAGGGGGGGCTACGAGCAGTACTTC
TRBJ1-3	.	.	TRBV30	CAWSVSWDSGNTIYF	TGTGCCTGGAGTGTCAGCTGGGACTCTGGAAACACCATATATTTT
TRBJ2-1	.	.	TRBV7-2	CASSFLVLGGGIHNEQFF	TGTGCCAGCAGCTTCCTCGTTTTGGGGGGCGGAATCCACAATGAGCAGTTCTTC
TRBJ1-1	.	.	TRBV6-5	CASVQAHMNTEAFF	TGTGCCAGCGTACAGGCCCACATGAACACTGAAGCTTTCTTT
TRBJ2-7	TRBD2	.	TRBV27	CASSSGTRTYEQYF	TGTGCCAGCAGTTCCGGGACTAGGACCTACGAGCAGTACTTC
TRBJ2-2	.	.	TRBV6-1	CASSVQGSGELFF	TGTGCCAGCAGTGTACAGGGTAGCGGGGAGCTGTTTTTT
TRBJ1-1	.	.	TRBV7-8	CASSLAWGASSTEAFF	TGTGCCAGCAGCTTAGCATGGGGGGCCTCGAGCACTGAAGCTTTCTTT
TRBJ2-1	TRBD2	.	TRBV9	CASSVDSLAGVEQFF	TGTGCCAGCAGCGTAGACTCCCTAGCGGGAGTCGAGCAGTTCTTC
TRBJ1-1	.	.	TRBV7-2	CASSLGGSNTEAFF	TGTGCCAGCAGCTTAGGGGGGTCCAACACTGAAGCTTTCTTT
TRBJ2-6	.	.	TRBV11-2	CASSPRFRGTSGANVLTF	TGTGCCAGCAGCCCCCGTTTTAGAGGGACCTCTGGGGCCAACGTCCTGACTTTC
TRBJ2-7	.	.	TRBV5-8	CASSLEGGPPYEQYF	TGTGCCAGCAGCCTCGAAGGAGGGCCCCCCTACGAGCAGTACTTC
TRBJ2-1	TRBD1	.	TRBV6-5	CASSYGTGGDEQFF	TGTGCCAGCAGTTACGGGACAGGGGGCGATGAGCAGTTCTTC